This T cell receptor (beta chain) was identified in a study of T and B cells in COVID-19 patients. Study context: At median age approximately 30 years, recovered patients were younger than active-infection patients at about 63. Critical illness requiring mechanical ventilation or extracorporeal membrane oxygenation affected three fifths of the roughly 20 active-infection patients.

TRB was amplified from around 250-500 ng of blood genomic DNA. TRB rearrangements were amplified by multiplex PCR with BIOMED2 TRB-A/B primers. MiXCR, applied by TCRdb to the multiplex PCR reads, yields one record per CDR3 protein. Counted here are over 5,000 distinct CDR3 sequences, 25% to 30% occurring once; the ten biggest clones make up about a third. This clonotype was seen a handful of times. The germline gives CDR1 SGHDT, CDR2 YYEEEE. CDR3 size: 18 residues. Trimming pared 1 base from V and 0 bases from J, leaving 14 bases between. The origin of this receptor is a human donor with active COVID-19. The donor label of this sample is uncertain. The sample consisted of blood. The gene calls are TRBV5-6 and TRBJ2-6; possibly TRBD1 for D (5 bases). The chain's CDR3 is CASSLRAGLFSGANVLTF. The CDR3 DNA follows: TGTGCCAGCAGCTTGAGGGCAGGGCTATTCTCTGGGGCCAACGTCCTGACTTTC.